The 20 T cell receptor beta chains given below trace back to one sample, sequenced in a study of Tregs in tolerant kidney transplant recipients. Generated by immunoSEQ multiplex PCR, the TCRdb table keeps only in-frame clones and is missing some. The sample spans approximately 50,000 clones; the ten largest clones claim about 0.76%. The sample here was CD4+ T cells from blood, taken before the transplant. Receptors were obtained from a human donor who received a combined kidney and bone marrow transplant.

About this clone: Sequencing ends 3 residues short of the CDR3 end; the germline J gene provides the rest. The genes are TRBV23-1 and TRBJ1-6; the D is unclear. TRBV23-1 is known as an ORF, though its function is uncertain. The V end was cut by 2 bases, the J end by 10 bases, with 9 bases between. The CDR3 runs to 13 residues. The CDR3 is CASSQSAVSPLHF. CDR3 DNA (partial): TGCGCCAGCAGTCAAAGTGCAGTCTCACCC.

A remark on this clone: Sequencing ends 3 residues short of the CDR3 end; the germline J gene provides the rest. V is TRBV2 and J is TRBJ1-1, with a weak D call TRBD1 (6 bases). The CDR3 totals 14 residues. In germline, CDR1 is SNHLY, CDR2 FYNNEI. The V and J ends lost 7 bases and 1 base respectively, with 13 bases between them. The CDR3 spells CASIKGDKNTEAFF. Partial CDR3 DNA: TGTGCCAGCATCAAAGGGGACAAGAACACTGAA. Based on the CDR3 plus reference TRBV2 and TRBJ1-1, the full variable domain is EPEVTQTPSHQVTQMGQEVILRCVPISNHLYFYWYRQILGQKVEFLVSFYNNEISEKSEIFDDQFSVERPDGSNFTLKIRSTKLEDSAMYFCASIKGDKNTEAFFGQGTRLTVV.

Comment on this clone: The read ends 3 residues early relative to the CDR3; the germline J gene fills the gap. The chain carries TRBV7-9 and TRBJ2-3; D possibly corresponds to TRBD1 (6 bases). The length of the CDR3 is 14 residues. The germline V gene has CDR1 SEHNR and CDR2 FQNEAQ (reference sequence). Trimming took off 4 bases at V and 6 bases at J, with 14 bases between the two ends. CDR3 loop: CASSSRQQGDTQYF. Partial CDR3 DNA: TGTGCCAGCAGCTCCCGTCAACAGGGTGATACG. Filled out from reference TRBV7-9 and TRBJ2-3, the complete variable domain reads DTGVSQNPRHKITKRGQNVTFRCDPISEHNRLYWYRQTLGQGPEFLTYFQNEAQLEKSRLLSDRFSAERPKGSFSTLEIQRTEQGDSAMYLCASSSRQQGDTQYFGPGTRLTVL.

In regard to this clone: The DNA ends 3 residues before the CDR3 does, and the rest of the CDR3 is filled in from the germline J gene. The rearrangement joins TRBV19 to TRBJ1-5; no firm D call. The CDR3 extends over 14 amino acids. The V end was cut by 3 bases, the J end by 2 bases, with 8 bases between. Germline CDR1 reads LNHDA; CDR2 reads SQIVND (reference sequence). This CDR3 is CASSIVSGNQPQHF. Partial CDR3 DNA: TGTGCCAGTAGTATTGTGTCGGGCAATCAGCCC.

As to this clone: The observed sequence ends 3 residues before the CDR3 terminus, with the missing tail filled in from the germline J gene. V usage is TRBV7-2 and J usage is TRBJ2-7; 7 bases match TRBD1. This CDR3 is 15 amino acids long. The V gene end was trimmed by 5 bases and the J gene end by 2 bases; junction bases not matched to a gene: 9. The germline V gene encodes CDR1 SGHTA and CDR2 FQGNSA. The CDR3 protein is CASSPATGFPYEQYF. CDR3 bases read: TGTGCCAGCAGCCCAGCGACAGGGTTCCCCTACGAG.

The CDR3 sequence is CASRHRVSSYNEQFF. The sequenced part of the CDR3 DNA is TGTGCCAGCAGGCACAGGGTGAGCTCCTACAATGAG. The V and J genes are TRBV5-6 and TRBJ2-1; a possible D gene is TRBD1 (6 bases). The read ends 3 residues shy of where the CDR3 ends; the end is completed using the germline J gene. CDR3 size: 15 residues. V gave up 5 bases and J gave up 0 bases, with 12 bases separating them. Per the germline V gene, CDR1 is SGHDT and CDR2 is YYEEEE.

Notes on this clone: The read comes to an end 3 residues before the CDR3 does, leaving the germline J gene to fill in the end. This chain joins TRBV5-6 and TRBJ1-2, with D possibly TRBD1 on 6 matching bases. Trimming stripped 5 bases from V and 2 bases from J, with 10 bases between. The CDR3 is 13 residues long. In germline, CDR1 is SGHDT, CDR2 YYEEEE. The CDR3 region is CASRKTGNYGYTF. CDR3 DNA, as far as it was read: TGTGCCAGCAGAAAAACAGGGAACTATGGC.

Concerning this clone: Sequencing ends 3 residues short of the CDR3 end; the germline J gene provides the rest. The chain is built from TRBV7-2 and TRBJ1-2; 8 bases map to TRBD1. The CDR3 length is 14 residues. The germline CDR1 and CDR2 sequences are SGHTA and FQGNSA. Losses at the gene ends were 5 bases for V and 7 bases for J; bases not matched to a gene: 9. CDR3 loop: CASSLGQGSGGYTF. The CDR3 DNA, read in part, is TGTGCCAGCAGCCTCGGACAGGGAAGTGGTGGC.

In the case of this clone: The read ends 3 residues shy of where the CDR3 ends; the end is completed using the germline J gene. The chain carries TRBV5-1 and TRBJ2-5; 9 bases are shared with TRBD1. V shed 0 bases, J shed 5 bases, and the junction held 8 bases outside the gene matches. Germline CDR1 and CDR2: SGHRS and YFSETQ. The CDR3 is made up of 16 amino acids. CDR3 sequence reads: CASSLDSHRGQETQYF. Partial CDR3 DNA: TGCGCCAGCAGCTTGGATTCACACAGGGGGCAGGAGACC.

Concerning this clone: The read ends 3 residues early relative to the CDR3; the germline J gene fills the gap. This rearrangement joins TRBV18 to TRBJ2-7; 9 bases fit TRBD1. Trimming removed 3 bases from V and 6 bases from J; junction bases left unmatched: 6. Germline CDR1 is KGHSH and CDR2 is LQKENI. This CDR3 has 14 amino acids. The CDR3 spells CASSPGTGLGEQYF. The CDR3 bases that were read are TGTGCCAGCTCACCCGGGACAGGGCTCGGCGAG.

About this clone itself: Sequencing ends 3 residues short of the CDR3 end; the germline J gene provides the rest. The chain joins TRBV19 to TRBJ2-5, with 12 bases lining up with TRBD2. Looked up from germline, CDR1 is LNHDA and CDR2 is SQIVND (reference sequence). Losses at the gene ends were 4 bases for V and 2 bases for J; bases not matched to a gene: 5. The CDR3 has 16 residues. The CDR3 DNA, read in part, is TGTGCCAGTAGTAGGTTAGGACTAGCGGGGCAAGAGACC. Its translation is CASSRLGLAGQET. The entire CDR3 is CASSRLGLAGQETQYF. Together with reference TRBV19 and TRBJ2-5, the CDR3 gives the full variable domain: DGGITQSPKYLFRKEGQNVTLSCEQNLNHDAMYWYRQDPGQGLRLIYYSQIVNDFQKGDIAEGYSVSREKKESFPLTVTSAQKNPTAFYLCASSRLGLAGQETQYFGPGTRLLVL.

Concerning this clone itself: The read falls 3 residues short of the CDR3 end, and the missing part is taken from the germline J gene. This rearrangement joins TRBV6-2 or TRBV6-3 to TRBJ2-7; 8 bases agree with TRBD2. V was pared by 0 bases and J by 0 bases, with 4 bases of the junction left unmatched. Germline V gives CDR1 MNHEY, CDR2 SVGEGT. The CDR3 length is 16 residues. The CDR3 reads CASSYSRLAGSYEQYF. Partial CDR3 DNA: TGTGCCAGCAGTTACTCGAGGCTAGCGGGCTCCTACGAG.

A remark on this clone: The read ends 3 residues early relative to the CDR3; the germline J gene fills the gap. The chain couples TRBV30 to TRBJ2-1, with 11 bases identical to TRBD1. Looked up from germline, CDR1 is GTSNPN and CDR2 is SVGIG (reference sequence). The CDR3 has 13 residues. J gave up 6 bases and V 4 bases, and 2 bases lay outside the gene matches. CDR3 protein: CAWTGTGGNEQFF. The sequenced part of the CDR3 DNA is TGTGCCTGGACTGGGACAGGGGGCAATGAG.

About this clone: The read ends 3 residues shy of where the CDR3 ends; the end is completed using the germline J gene. This chain connects TRBV19 to TRBJ2-7, with a tentative D call TRBD1 (6 bases). The V and J ends lost 1 base and 2 bases respectively, with 9 bases between them. This CDR3 comprises 14 residues. Germline V gene data show CDR1 as LNHDA and CDR2 as SQIVND (reference sequence). CDR3 region: CASSIARGAYEQYF. Partial CDR3 DNA: TGTGCCAGTAGTATAGCCAGGGGAGCCTACGAG.

On this clone itself: The read falls 3 residues short of the CDR3 end, and the missing part is taken from the germline J gene. The chain couples TRBV7-2 to TRBJ2-7; the D gene is possibly TRBD1 (5 bases). CDR3 size: 12 residues. Between the trimmed V and J ends, which lost 3 bases and 5 bases, there was a span of 8 bases. Germline-derived CDR1 and CDR2 are SGHTA and FQGNSA. Partial CDR3 DNA: TGTGCCAGCAGCTTCAGGGTAGACGAG. This sequence encodes CASSFRVDE. The entire CDR3 protein reads CASSFRVDEQYF.

Notes on this clone: The read gets to within 3 residues of the CDR3 end, and the germline J gene fills in the rest. V usage is TRBV7-7 and J usage is TRBJ2-1, with D possibly matching TRBD2 (5 bases). Germline V gives CDR1 SSHAT, CDR2 FNYEAQ (reference sequence). The CDR3 contains 15 residues. V was cut by 2 bases and J by 4 bases, with 12 bases left in between. CDR3 DNA, as far as it was read: TGTGCCAGCAGCTTAAGTTTGAGGACTTACAATGAG. Translation: CASSLSLRTYNE. The CDR3 as a whole reads CASSLSLRTYNEQFF.

As for this clone: Sequencing ends 3 residues short of the CDR3 end; the germline J gene provides the rest. V gene TRBV6-2 or TRBV6-3 combines with J gene TRBJ2-5, with TRBD2 identical over 7 bases. This CDR3 contains 15 residues. V lost 0 bases to trimming and J lost 0 bases; unmatched junction nucleotides: 1. The germline CDR1 and CDR2 sequences are MNHEY and SVGEGT. The covered CDR3 bases are TGTGCCAGCAGTTACTCGAGCGGGGACCAAGAGACC. Translation: CASSYSSGDQET. The complete CDR3 sequence is CASSYSSGDQETQYF.

In the case of this clone: The read is 3 residues too short to cover the CDR3 end, so that end is filled in from the germline J gene. The V call is TRBV7-9, the J call TRBJ2-1; 14 bases align to TRBD2. The CDR3 has 15 amino acids. Germline V gene data show CDR1 as SEHNR and CDR2 as FQNEAQ (reference sequence). The J segment lost 7 bases and the V segment lost 4 bases, leaving 3 bases of the junction unmatched. Partial CDR3 DNA: TGTGCCAGCAGCTCGCGACTAGCGGGAGGGAATGAG. Its translation is CASSSRLAGGNE. The entire CDR3 reads CASSSRLAGGNEQFF.

For this clone: The sequenced fragment ends 3 residues before the CDR3 boundary, so the rest is inferred from the germline J gene. This rearrangement joins TRBV7-9 to TRBJ2-2; D uncertain. V lost 5 bases and J 7 bases, leaving 8 bases between the germline ends. The CDR3 is 12 residues long. Germline V gene sequence: CDR1 SEHNR, CDR2 FQNEAQ (reference sequence). The covered CDR3 bases are TGTGCCAGCAGCCAAACAGACGGGGAG. Its translation is CASSQTDGE. The entire CDR3 protein is CASSQTDGELFF.

For this clone: The CDR3 end falls 3 residues outside the read, so it is completed with the germline J gene. The rearrangement joins TRBV19 to TRBJ2-3, with 10 bases lining up with TRBD2. With 7 bases clipped from V and 4 bases from J, the junction kept 5 bases outside the gene matches. This CDR3 is built from 14 residues. CDR1 is LNHDA and CDR2 is SQIVND in the germline V gene (reference sequence). The part of the CDR3 DNA that was read is TGTGCCAGTAAGGCTAGCGGGAGTGCAGATACG. Translating it yields CASKASGSADT. The complete CDR3 protein is CASKASGSADTQYF.